This is a list of T cell receptor beta chains from one sample in a study of T-cell memory formation after mild COVID-19. TCRdb ran MiXCR on the 5' RACE reads and lists one entry per CDR3 protein. The table shows under 400,000 distinct CDR3 sequences, with 28% occurring only once. Sequencing used PBMCs or a T cell subset sorted from them (not recorded which). These receptors all stem from an adult woman who had mild COVID-19 (a few samples of this study predate the infection). Cell type and time point are not known. The CDR3 runs from the conserved cysteine through the conserved F or W.

V | CDR3
TRBV11-2 | CASSGQWRSGLAGGFYNEQFF
TRBV19 | CASSFGDRVAGANVLTF
TRBV12-3/TRBV12-4 | CASSLRTPWGDTEAFF
TRBV27 | CASRVGTTGSGYEQYF
TRBV20-1 | CSARQGETGELFF
TRBV7-2 | CASSRRYTQYF
TRBV5-1 | CASSLGGGINEQFF
TRBV7-8 | CASSLAIGRSSYEQYF
TRBV5-1 | CASSLAAGKPTYEQYF
TRBV3-1 | CASLPLGTTEAFF
TRBV20-1 | CSARGTGRGKGYTF
TRBV7-3 | CASSPGGPYNEQFF